Sequencing of this T cell receptor (beta chain) was carried out in a study of blood T cell repertoires in COVID-19. Repertoires were generated with immunoSEQ multiplex PCR, while TCRdb's copy carries only in-frame clones and drops some. The table has about 80,000 clones, roughly 80% seen once. Germline CDR1 reads KGHSH; CDR2 reads LQKENI. CDR3 length: 14 residues. J lost 5 bases, V lost 3 bases, and 4 bases had no gene match. The sequence came from a woman in her 70s with acute or convalescent COVID-19. The chain joins TRBV18 to TRBJ1-1; TRBD1 agrees at 9 bases. The sequencing sample was made of peripheral blood. The CDR3 DNA reads TGTGCCAGCTCACCGGAGACAGGGGGGACTGAAGCTTTCTTT. Translating gives CASSPETGGTEAFF.